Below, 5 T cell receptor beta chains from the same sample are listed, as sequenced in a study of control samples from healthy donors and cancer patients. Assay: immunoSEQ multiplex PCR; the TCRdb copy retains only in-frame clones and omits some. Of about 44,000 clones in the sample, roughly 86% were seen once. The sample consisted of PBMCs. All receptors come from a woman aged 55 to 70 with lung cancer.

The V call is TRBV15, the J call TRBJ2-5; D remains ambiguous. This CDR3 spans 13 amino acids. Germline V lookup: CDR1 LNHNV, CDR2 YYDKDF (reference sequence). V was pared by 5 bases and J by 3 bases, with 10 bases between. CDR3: CATSVAQEETQYF. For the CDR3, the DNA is TGTGCCACCAGCGTAGCCCAGGAAGAGACCCAGTACTTC.

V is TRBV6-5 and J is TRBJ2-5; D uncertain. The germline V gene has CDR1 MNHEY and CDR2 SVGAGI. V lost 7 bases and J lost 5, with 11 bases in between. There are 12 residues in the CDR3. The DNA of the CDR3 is TGTGCCAGCAAAGTCTCTGGGGAGACCCAGTACTTC. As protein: CASKVSGETQYF.

The CDR3: CASSFSRDTQYF. The DNA for the CDR3 is TGTGCCAGCAGCTTCTCCCGAGATACGCAGTATTTT. V is TRBV7-3 and J is TRBJ2-3; D gene uncertain. CDR1 SGHTA and CDR2 FQGTGA come from the germline V gene. The germline V and J ends were trimmed by 3 bases and 5 bases, with 6 bases remaining between them. The CDR3 runs to 12 residues.

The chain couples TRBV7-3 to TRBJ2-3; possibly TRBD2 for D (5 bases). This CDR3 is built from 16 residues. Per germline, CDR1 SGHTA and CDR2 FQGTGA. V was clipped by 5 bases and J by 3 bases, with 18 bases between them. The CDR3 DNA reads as TGTGCCAGCAGCCCTCTTGGGGAGCGGAGGACAGATACGCAGTATTTT. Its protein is CASSPLGERRTDTQYF. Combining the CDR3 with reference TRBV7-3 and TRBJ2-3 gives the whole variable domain GAGVSQTPSNKVTEKGKYVELRCDPISGHTALYWYRQSLGQGPEFLIYFQGTGAADDSGLPNDRFFAVRPEGSVSTLKIQRTERGDSAVYLCASSPLGERRTDTQYFGPGTRLTVL.

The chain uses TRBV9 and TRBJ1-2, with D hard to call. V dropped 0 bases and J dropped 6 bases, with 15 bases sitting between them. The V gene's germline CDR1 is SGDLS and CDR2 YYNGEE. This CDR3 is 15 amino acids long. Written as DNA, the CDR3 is TGTGCCAGCAGCGTAGGTGGAGGGCCCCAAAATGGCTACACCTTC. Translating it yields CASSVGGGPQNGYTF. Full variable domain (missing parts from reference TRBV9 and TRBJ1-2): DSGVTQTPKHLITATGQRVTLRCSPRSGDLSVYWYQQSLDQGLQFLIQYYNGEERAKGNILERFSAQQFPDLHSELNLSSLELGDSALYFCASSVGGGPQNGYTFGSGTRLTVV.